This T cell receptor (beta chain) was identified during a study of blood T cell repertoires in COVID-19 (dated by TCRdb to the early 2020s). About the investigation overall: Samples from collaborators originated in the United States, Italy and Spain and spanned both the acute and convalescent phases of COVID-19. The samples were drawn from two sources: the first 160 participants of the ongoing ImmuneRACE study, and 1,254 subjects contributed by 6 global collaborators. Subjects who had been exposed to COVID-19, were actively infected with it, or had recovered from it provided the deeply sampled blood TCRbeta repertoires that made up the dataset. The material from the prospective study consisted of cDNA or gDNA derived from T cells, B-cell-depleted T cells, or PBMCs. The repertoires were released in a freely available public database intended as a resource for research on the immune response to SARS-CoV-2. Where available, HLA class I and class II types were taken from metadata supplied by the sample provider and were not determined by assay-based typing. Nearly every sample came with metadata listing a de-identified subject ID, COVID-19 status, age in years and sex. The investigation overall reported the following: How much clinical and demographic metadata was included differed by source and by participant, and the metadata was provided uncurated.

At one collaborating source in Seattle, patients were enrolled during active infection and were followed longitudinally through the course of disease. Collaborating institutions collected whole blood in K2EDTA tubes following their own protocols. For TCRbeta analysis, collaborator samples were shipped as frozen whole blood, as isolated PBMCs, or as DNA extracted from either sample type. Including cysteine and phenylalanine, the CDR3 has 15 amino acids. Of all the DNA, just the CDR3 is kept, 45 bases in frame from base 1. Trimming accounts for 6 bases at V and 1 base at J, while the number of junction bases matched to no gene is 7. CDR1 and CDR2, per the germline V gene, are SGHTS and YDEGEE. TCRbeta CDR3 regions were amplified from genomic DNA by means of the immunoSEQ Assay, a bias-controlled multiplex PCR. The original pipeline was this. Within the assay, amplification of reference gene primers was used to estimate how many nucleated cells each sample contained. Sequence reads were collapsed and filtered to measure the absolute abundance of every unique TCRbeta CDR3 rearrangement. For each sample, productive Simpson clonality was calculated as the square root of Simpson's diversity index across productive rearrangements. TCRdb took this table from immuneACCESS and kept in-frame rearrangements with V and J called. Such tables lack part of the clones; where checked against another copy, unresolved V genes explain under half of the gap, and the rest is unexplained. Clone size and the V and J calls come from that table; the DNA yielded D and trimming. The sample yields fewer than 200,000 clones; 80% to 90% were counted once. Clones ranked in the top ten supply approximately 12% of the sample.

Remarks on this clone: Its antigen remains unidentified. No per-base quality is available; no much larger clone lies one base away.

The V gene is TRBV5-8 and the J gene is TRBJ1-5; 7 of the junction bases match TRBD1. This TCR derives from a woman in her 70s with COVID-19, enrolled during active disease. The specimen was peripheral blood. The CDR3 is CASKPGGWSNQPQHF. The DNA reads TGTGCCAGCAAACCAGGGGGATGGAGCAATCAGCCCCAGCATTTT.